This is a list of T cell receptor beta chains from one sample in a study of spatial heterogeneity in lung cancer. TCRdb called the 5' RACE reads again in MiXCR, with one record for every CDR3 protein. Among 2,500 to 3,500 distinct CDR3 sequences, 16% were seen once, and the ten largest hold less than 85%. Sequenced here: PBMCs, sampled at surgery. These receptors came from a female donor with early-stage non-small cell lung cancer. Both conserved end residues are part of each CDR3. Fields, in order: V gene, D gene, J gene, clone size, CDR3 protein, CDR3 DNA. D genes are given only for firm matches. The size of a clone is reported for some rows only, either as once, few or many, or as a class for expanded clones.

V gene: TRBV7-8
D gene: TRBD1
J gene: TRBJ1-5
clone size: few
CDR3 protein: CASSWGQDQPQHF
CDR3 DNA: TGTGCCAGCAGCTGGGGACAGGATCAGCCCCAGCATTTT

V gene: TRBV7-9
D gene: NA
J gene: TRBJ1-5
clone size: many
CDR3 protein: CASSPPGPPNQPQHF
CDR3 DNA: TGTGCCAGCAGCCCACCAGGTCCGCCCAATCAGCCCCAGCATTTT

V gene: TRBV7-2
D gene: TRBD2
J gene: TRBJ2-7
clone size: NA
CDR3 protein: CASSRLAGGSYEQYF
CDR3 DNA: TGTGCCAGCAGCAGACTAGCGGGAGGTTCCTACGAGCAGTACTTC

V gene: TRBV18
D gene: NA
J gene: TRBJ1-4
clone size: NA
CDR3 protein: CASSPDGATNEKLFF
CDR3 DNA: TGTGCCAGCTCACCCGACGGTGCAACTAATGAAAAACTGTTTTTT

V gene: TRBV11-2
D gene: NA
J gene: TRBJ2-5
clone size: many
CDR3 protein: CASSLARTTILRETQYF
CDR3 DNA: TGTGCCAGCAGCTTAGCGCGGACTACGATACTAAGAGAGACCCAGTACTTC

V gene: TRBV29-1
D gene: TRBD1
J gene: TRBJ2-2
clone size: many
CDR3 protein: CSVLDRTGITGELFF
CDR3 DNA: TGCAGCGTCTTAGACAGGACAGGGATCACCGGGGAGCTGTTTTTT

V gene: TRBV23-1
D gene: TRBD1
J gene: TRBJ1-4
clone size: many
CDR3 protein: CASSQIPGQGMESDNEKLFF
CDR3 DNA: TGCGCCAGCAGTCAGATCCCGGGACAGGGAATGGAGTCCGATAATGAAAAACTGTTTTTT

V gene: TRBV10-3
D gene: NA
J gene: TRBJ2-3
clone size: medium-sized
CDR3 protein: CAINQGVFTDTQYF
CDR3 DNA: TGTGCCATCAATCAAGGGGTCTTCACAGATACGCAGTATTTT

V gene: TRBV12-3/TRBV12-4
D gene: NA
J gene: TRBJ2-1
clone size: many
CDR3 protein: CATKSDTYNEQFF
CDR3 DNA: TGTGCCACCAAGTCTGATACCTACAATGAGCAGTTCTTC

V gene: TRBV5-1
D gene: TRBD1
J gene: TRBJ2-3
clone size: many
CDR3 protein: CASSPGQVTDTQYF
CDR3 DNA: TGCGCCAGCAGCCCGGGACAGGTCACAGATACGCAGTATTTT

V gene: TRBV7-9
D gene: NA
J gene: TRBJ1-6
clone size: few
CDR3 protein: CASSSWDTRSPLHF
CDR3 DNA: TGTGCCAGCAGCTCCTGGGACACTCGTTCACCCCTCCACTTT

V gene: TRBV15
D gene: NA
J gene: TRBJ2-1
clone size: NA
CDR3 protein: CATSSAGRGEQFF
CDR3 DNA: TGTGCCACCAGCAGTGCTGGACGAGGGGAGCAGTTCTTC

V gene: TRBV23-1
D gene: NA
J gene: TRBJ2-5
clone size: medium-sized
CDR3 protein: CASRGETQYF
CDR3 DNA: TGCGCCAGCAGGGGGGAGACCCAGTACTTC

V gene: TRBV5-1
D gene: NA
J gene: TRBJ2-7
clone size: NA
CDR3 protein: CASSLRDTGYEQYF
CDR3 DNA: TGCGCCAGCAGCTTGAGGGACACGGGCTACGAGCAGTACTTC

V gene: TRBV7-2
D gene: TRBD2
J gene: TRBJ2-3
clone size: NA
CDR3 protein: CASSFKREGNTQYF
CDR3 DNA: TGTGCCAGCAGCTTCAAGCGGGAGGGAAATACGCAGTATTTT

V gene: TRBV7-2
D gene: NA
J gene: TRBJ2-7
clone size: many
CDR3 protein: CASSFQARELGEQYF
CDR3 DNA: TGTGCCAGCAGCTTCCAGGCCAGGGAGTTGGGCGAGCAGTACTTC

V gene: TRBV7-2
D gene: TRBD2
J gene: TRBJ2-7
clone size: medium-sized
CDR3 protein: CASGLAGAHEQYF
CDR3 DNA: TGTGCCAGCGGGCTAGCGGGAGCCCACGAGCAGTACTTC

V gene: TRBV6-5
D gene: NA
J gene: TRBJ2-4
clone size: many
CDR3 protein: CASSYSRDNKNIQYF
CDR3 DNA: TGTGCCAGCAGTTACTCGAGGGACAACAAAAACATTCAGTACTTC

V gene: TRBV27
D gene: NA
J gene: TRBJ1-1
clone size: NA
CDR3 protein: CASSFALGRMNTEAFF
CDR3 DNA: TGTGCCAGCAGTTTCGCTCTAGGACGCATGAACACTGAAGCTTTCTTT

V gene: TRBV10-3
D gene: NA
J gene: TRBJ1-2
clone size: many
CDR3 protein: CAISEWPTGYTF
CDR3 DNA: TGTGCCATCAGTGAATGGCCTACTGGCTACACCTTC

V gene: TRBV5-1
D gene: TRBD2
J gene: TRBJ2-3
clone size: NA
CDR3 protein: CASSASGPSTDTQYF
CDR3 DNA: TGCGCCAGCAGCGCTAGCGGCCCTAGCACAGATACGCAGTATTTT

V gene: TRBV18
D gene: NA
J gene: TRBJ1-1
clone size: many
CDR3 protein: CASTPVPLRGELWNTEAFF
CDR3 DNA: TGTGCCAGCACGCCGGTACCCTTGAGAGGAGAACTTTGGAACACTGAAGCTTTCTTT

V gene: TRBV7-9
D gene: TRBD2
J gene: TRBJ2-1
clone size: many
CDR3 protein: CASSTRSFSLAGGAYEQFF
CDR3 DNA: TGTGCCAGCAGCACCCGCAGCTTTTCACTAGCGGGAGGGGCGTATGAGCAGTTCTTC

V gene: TRBV7-6
D gene: TRBD1
J gene: TRBJ2-1
clone size: NA
CDR3 protein: CASSLRTLGTGSNEQFF
CDR3 DNA: TGTGCCAGCAGCTTAAGGACCCTCGGGACAGGGTCCAATGAGCAGTTCTTC

V gene: TRBV7-8
D gene: TRBD2
J gene: TRBJ2-3
clone size: NA
CDR3 protein: CASSSRREGKSDTQYF
CDR3 DNA: TGTGCCAGCAGCTCCCGGCGGGAGGGCAAGTCAGATACGCAGTATTTT

V gene: TRBV7-9
D gene: NA
J gene: TRBJ1-2
clone size: NA
CDR3 protein: CASSTIYGYTF
CDR3 DNA: TGTGCCAGCAGCACAATCTATGGCTACACCTTC

V gene: TRBV6-6
D gene: NA
J gene: TRBJ2-1
clone size: many
CDR3 protein: CASSQGEQFF
CDR3 DNA: TGTGCCAGCAGTCAGGGTGAGCAGTTCTTC

V gene: TRBV30
D gene: NA
J gene: TRBJ2-1
clone size: many
CDR3 protein: CAWSPWGNYNEQFF
CDR3 DNA: TGTGCCTGGAGTCCGTGGGGCAACTACAATGAGCAGTTCTTC

V gene: TRBV18
D gene: NA
J gene: TRBJ1-1
clone size: NA
CDR3 protein: CASSPLEGLGTEAFF
CDR3 DNA: TGTGCCAGCTCACCACTTGAGGGGCTAGGGACTGAAGCTTTCTTT

V gene: TRBV4-1
D gene: NA
J gene: TRBJ1-3
clone size: NA
CDR3 protein: CASSQDSGFSGNTIYF
CDR3 DNA: TGCGCCAGCAGCCAAGATAGCGGATTCTCTGGAAACACCATATATTTT

V gene: TRBV5-1
D gene: NA
J gene: TRBJ1-6
clone size: medium-sized
CDR3 protein: CASSLAGGASSPLHF
CDR3 DNA: TGCGCCAGCAGCTTGGCTGGGGGCGCTTCTTCACCCCTCCACTTT

V gene: TRBV6-6
D gene: NA
J gene: TRBJ1-2
clone size: few
CDR3 protein: CASSTERRTENYGYTF
CDR3 DNA: TGTGCCAGCAGCACGGAGCGCAGGACGGAGAACTATGGCTACACCTTC

V gene: TRBV5-6
D gene: TRBD2
J gene: TRBJ2-3
clone size: NA
CDR3 protein: CASSQGLASSTDTQYF
CDR3 DNA: TGTGCCAGCAGCCAGGGACTAGCGAGCAGCACAGATACGCAGTATTTT

V gene: TRBV7-9
D gene: TRBD2
J gene: TRBJ2-3
clone size: NA
CDR3 protein: CASSSQIAGSTDTQYF
CDR3 DNA: TGTGCCAGCAGCTCCCAAATAGCGGGAAGCACAGATACGCAGTATTTT

V gene: TRBV12-3/TRBV12-4
D gene: NA
J gene: TRBJ2-5
clone size: medium-sized
CDR3 protein: CASARETQYF
CDR3 DNA: TGTGCCAGCGCCAGGGAGACCCAGTACTTC

V gene: TRBV28
D gene: NA
J gene: TRBJ2-1
clone size: NA
CDR3 protein: CASRGDASSYNEQFF
CDR3 DNA: TGTGCCAGCAGGGGAGACGCCAGCTCCTACAATGAGCAGTTCTTC

V gene: TRBV10-3
D gene: NA
J gene: TRBJ2-1
clone size: NA
CDR3 protein: CAISVDLEQFF
CDR3 DNA: TGTGCCATCAGTGTGGACCTCGAGCAGTTCTTC

V gene: TRBV11-2
D gene: TRBD2
J gene: TRBJ2-2
clone size: many
CDR3 protein: CASSPGLGTTLFTGELFF
CDR3 DNA: TGTGCCAGCAGCCCGGGCCTCGGGACTACTCTTTTCACCGGGGAGCTGTTTTTT

V gene: TRBV7-9
D gene: NA
J gene: TRBJ2-5
clone size: few
CDR3 protein: CASGKLGSQETQYF
CDR3 DNA: TGTGCCAGCGGTAAACTCGGGAGTCAAGAGACCCAGTACTTC

V gene: TRBV27
D gene: NA
J gene: TRBJ2-4
clone size: many
CDR3 protein: CASAEVALAKNIQYF
CDR3 DNA: TGTGCCAGCGCCGAGGTTGCCCTAGCCAAAAACATTCAGTACTTC

V gene: TRBV28
D gene: NA
J gene: TRBJ2-7
clone size: many
CDR3 protein: CASGDRSSYEQYF
CDR3 DNA: TGTGCCAGTGGCGACAGGTCGTCCTACGAGCAGTACTTC

V gene: TRBV11-2
D gene: TRBD1
J gene: TRBJ2-1
clone size: many
CDR3 protein: CASSLYSTGYEQFF
CDR3 DNA: TGTGCCAGCAGCCTATACTCGACAGGGTACGAGCAGTTCTTC

V gene: TRBV7-2
D gene: NA
J gene: TRBJ1-5
clone size: many
CDR3 protein: CASSPGTRGSNQPQHF
CDR3 DNA: TGTGCCAGCAGTCCCGGGACCAGGGGTAGCAATCAGCCCCAGCATTTT

V gene: TRBV28
D gene: NA
J gene: TRBJ2-7
clone size: medium-sized
CDR3 protein: CASSFEGGSYEQYF
CDR3 DNA: TGTGCCAGCAGTTTCGAGGGGGGTAGCTACGAGCAGTACTTC

V gene: TRBV6-5
D gene: TRBD1
J gene: TRBJ1-6
clone size: NA
CDR3 protein: CASSGQENSPLHF
CDR3 DNA: TGTGCCAGCAGTGGACAGGAGAATTCACCCCTCCACTTT